This TCR beta chain emerged from a study of early T cells in non-severe SARS-CoV-2 infection. The library protocol tagged individual cDNA molecules with unique molecular identifiers. MiXCR, run by TCRdb on the 5' RACE reads, gives a single entry per CDR3 protein. The table shows some 30,000 distinct CDR3 sequences, with over 6.5% occurring only once. The germline gives CDR1 SGHTA, CDR2 FQGNSA. There are 16 residues in the CDR3. The V gene end was trimmed by 2 bases and the J gene end by 0 bases; junction bases not matched to a gene: 2. This rearrangement joins TRBV7-2 to TRBJ2-1; TRBD2 agrees at 9 bases. Sequencing was done on a sample of whole blood. The source is an adult who was a healthcare worker with PCR-confirmed SARS-CoV-2 infection or an uninfected control (not recorded which). The CDR3 DNA reads as TGTGCCAGCAGCTTACTAGCGGGACCCTCCTACAATGAGCAGTTCTTC. The encoded protein is CASSLLAGPSYNEQFF.